The T cell receptor beta chain under discussion was sequenced for a study of human T cells and chemical hapten exposure. Study information: An area of 2 cm by approximately 2.1 cm on upper inner arm skin received 2% DPC for sensitization. The study, taken as a whole, reports: Counts of expanded TCRs at PT1 were positively correlated with patch test score. The formation of large CDR3 similarity clusters by expanded TCRs significantly exceeded that of controls.

Time point indicated: patch test 3, about 24 weeks after DPC sensitization. The treatment: therapeutic diphenylcyclopropenone sensitization with weekly scalp DPC. Looked up from germline, CDR1 is SGHTA and CDR2 is FQGTGA. The V end lost 8 bases, the J end lost 3 bases, and 15 bases lay between the germline ends. The CDR3 runs to 14 residues. TCRdb analysed the RACE reads with MiXCR anew, one entry per CDR3 protein. The sample records tens of thousands of distinct CDR3 sequences, around 11% being singletons. This clonotype was observed a few times. The antigen remains undetermined. The chain links TRBV7-3 to TRBJ2-3; a weak D match, TRBD1 (6 bases). Sequences were derived from whole blood, sampled in connection with sensitization to the hapten diphenylcyclopropenone (DPC). This clonotype was sampled from a man between 25 and 39 years old with alopecia areata. Some clones in this sample may be carry-over from other donors' samples. CDR3 amino acids: CASGPGVWTDTQYF. In DNA form, the CDR3 reads TGTGCCAGCGGACCAGGGGTATGGACAGATACGCAGTATTTT.